The entry below gives a single T cell receptor (beta chain) sequence along with its context. Its antigen is still unknown. The sample belongs to a study of early T cells in non-severe SARS-CoV-2 infection. On the study more broadly: From unsorted whole blood, bulk RNA was sequenced, and the chains remained unpaired.

Study-wide results and caveats: Anti-spike CD8 specificities were favored by VDJdb matching, whose results missed private and CD4 specificities.

Attachment of unique molecular identifiers to individual cDNA molecules was performed. TCRdb re-derived calls from the 5' RACE reads in MiXCR, one entry per CDR3 protein. The sample has under 140,000 distinct CDR3 sequences, roughly 13% seen once. The CDR3 covers 15 residues. Germline V lookup: CDR1 GTSNPN, CDR2 SVGIG (reference sequence). Trimming took 4 bases from V and 2 from J, leaving 15 bases between them. This specimen was whole blood, taken at baseline. The clonotype comes from an adult who was a healthcare worker with PCR-confirmed SARS-CoV-2 infection or an uninfected control (not recorded which). The rearrangement uses TRBV30 and TRBJ1-5; D might be TRBD1 (6 bases). The CDR3 region is CAWTEGGARNQPQHF. The CDR3 nucleotides read TGTGCCTGGACCGAGGGGGGGGCACGCAATCAGCCCCAGCATTTT.